The 11 T cell receptor beta chains below were found in one sample sequenced in a study of PD-1 blockade in classical Hodgkin lymphoma. No patient escaped relapse after autologous stem cell transplantation, and brentuximab vedotin exposure varied. Clones were read by immunoSEQ multiplex PCR, and TCRdb kept only the in-frame ones, dropping some. This sample has about 94,000 clones, with roughly 89% found just once. Sample: peripheral blood mononuclear cells (PBMCs), taken before the second cycle of nivolumab. The receptor set was obtained from a human donor with classical Hodgkin lymphoma.

This chain links TRBV10-3 with TRBJ2-6; no clear D gene. Trimming pared 4 bases from V and 0 bases from J, leaving 7 bases between. CDR1 and CDR2 (germline): ENHRY, SYGVKD. This CDR3 contains 15 residues. The CDR3 nucleotides read TGTGCCATCAGTGGAGGCAGCTCTGGGGCCAACGTCCTGACTTTC. Protein product: CAISGGSSGANVLTF.

This chain uses TRBV5-1 with TRBJ2-7; TRBD1 matches at 9 bases. This CDR3 is built from 15 residues. With 2 bases clipped from V and 0 bases from J, the junction kept 3 bases outside the gene matches. The germline V gene has CDR1 SGHRS and CDR2 YFSETQ. DNA for the CDR3: TGCGCCAGCAGCTTTTCGACAGGGGGCTCCTACGAGCAGTACTTC. This codes for CASSFSTGGSYEQYF. Filled out from reference TRBV5-1 and TRBJ2-7, the complete variable domain reads KAGVTQTPRYLIKTRGQQVTLSCSPISGHRSVSWYQQTPGQGLQFLFEYFSETQRNKGNFPGRFSGRQFSNSRSEMNVSTLELGDSALYLCASSFSTGGSYEQYFGPGTRLTVT.

J is TRBJ2-5 and V is TRBV5-4, with D tentatively TRBD1 or TRBD2 (5 bases each). CDR3 length equals 13 residues. The germline V gene encodes CDR1 SGHNT and CDR2 YYREEE (reference sequence). V lost 4 bases and J lost 5, with 12 bases in between. The CDR3 region is CASSRDLEETQYF. The CDR3 DNA follows: TGTGCCAGCAGCCGGGACCTGGAGGAGACCCAGTACTTC.

The chain is built from TRBV6-1 and TRBJ1-1; D not resolved. CDR1 and CDR2 (germline): MNHNS, SASEGT. V gave up 6 bases and J gave up 0 bases, with 5 bases separating them. The CDR3 extends over 12 amino acids. CDR3 sequence (DNA): TGTGCCAGCAGGTACCTGAACACTGAAGCTTTCTTT. Translated, it gives CASRYLNTEAFF.

The chain combines TRBV7-9 with TRBJ1-3; D uncertain. The CDR3 loop spans 14 amino acids. V was pared by 10 bases and J by 2 bases, with 15 bases between. Germline CDR1 SEHNR, CDR2 FQNEAQ (reference sequence). This CDR3 reads CATPAGLAGNTIYF. The CDR3 DNA reads as TGTGCCACCCCAGCGGGGTTGGCTGGAAACACCATATATTTT.

This clone was recorded only once. This chain links TRBV7-6 with TRBJ1-2; TRBD1 matches at 7 bases. The CDR3 runs 13 residues. V lost 5 bases and J lost 2; bases outside the gene matches: 2. Germline V lookup: CDR1 SGHVS, CDR2 FNYEAQ. This chain's CDR3 is CASSPTGNYGYTF. The DNA of the CDR3 is TGTGCCAGCAGCCCGACAGGGAACTATGGCTACACCTTC.

V and J are TRBV11-3 and TRBJ2-1; D perhaps matches TRBD2 (5 bases). The CDR3 runs 13 residues. Trimming left V 4 bases short and J 10 bases short, with 14 bases between. Germline V lookup: CDR1 SGHNT, CDR2 YENEEA. CDR3 nucleotide sequence: TGTGCCAGCAGCTCTTCTAGCTACCAAGAGCAGTTCTTC. Protein sequence: CASSSSSYQEQFF.

The chain combines TRBV12-5 with TRBJ1-2, with 9 bases fitting TRBD1. With 5 bases clipped from V and 8 bases from J, the junction kept 6 bases outside the gene matches. This CDR3 comprises 13 residues. Germline V gene lookup returns CDR1 LGHNT and CDR2 FRNRAP. The CDR3 DNA reads as TGTGCTAGTGGTCAACACGGGACAGGGGGCTACACCTTC. It codes for CASGQHGTGGYTF.

The chain links TRBV5-1 to TRBJ2-7; possibly TRBD1 for D (7 bases). The CDR3 runs to 13 residues. Trimming shortened V by 4 bases and J by 5 bases, and 13 bases separated the two germline ends. CDR1 and CDR2 (germline): SGHRS, YFSETQ. CDR3 sequence: CASSPRDSHEQYF. CDR3 sequence (DNA): TGCGCCAGCAGCCCGCGGGACAGCCACGAGCAGTACTTC. Based on the CDR3 plus reference TRBV5-1 and TRBJ2-7, the full variable domain is KAGVTQTPRYLIKTRGQQVTLSCSPISGHRSVSWYQQTPGQGLQFLFEYFSETQRNKGNFPGRFSGRQFSNSRSEMNVSTLELGDSALYLCASSPRDSHEQYFGPGTRLTVT.

This rearrangement joins TRBV6-1 to TRBJ2-1, with D perhaps given as TRBD1 or TRBD2 (5 bases each). V was pared by 3 bases and J by 10 bases, with 19 bases between. Germline CDR1 reads MNHNS; CDR2 reads SASEGT. There are 15 residues in the CDR3. DNA of the CDR3: TGTGCCAGCAGTGACCCGGGGCTAGCAGGATACGAGCAGTTCTTC. This sequence encodes CASSDPGLAGYEQFF.

The CDR3 spells CASSPSTGPGNIQYF. CDR3 coding DNA: TGTGCCAGCAGCCCCTCCACAGGCCCGGGAAACATTCAGTACTTC. The chain links TRBV5-5 to TRBJ2-4; a possible D gene is TRBD1 (5 bases). This CDR3 is 15 amino acids long. CDR1 and CDR2 (germline): SGHKS, YYEKEE (reference sequence). V was cut by 4 bases and J by 6 bases, with 17 bases left in between.